The clone carrying this T cell receptor (beta chain) was observed many times. Trimming took off 5 bases at V and 6 bases at J, with 12 bases between the two ends. The CDR3 totals 13 residues. Looked up from germline, CDR1 is SGHTA and CDR2 is FQGNSA. TCRdb ran MiXCR on the 5' RACE reads and lists one entry per CDR3 protein. This table holds about 290,000 distinct CDR3 sequences, 15% found once. The sample is drawn from a study of T-cell memory formation after mild COVID-19. About the research overall: Each donor largely had its own TCR clusters.

This receptor was obtained from a young man who had mild COVID-19 (a few samples of this study predate the infection). Cell type and time point are not known. The chain employs TRBV7-2 and TRBJ2-3; D remains unclear. Sequencing input: PBMCs or a T cell subset sorted from them (not recorded which). CDR3 loop: CASSPNQRDTQYF. CDR3 nucleotide sequence: TGTGCCAGCAGCCCGAACCAACGGGATACGCAGTATTTT.